This TCR beta chain was recorded in a study of CD8 T cells in Susac syndrome. Random hexamers were used to reverse transcribe an amount of about 0.45 to 1 ug RNA. TCRdb fed the immunoSEQ multiplex PCR reads into MiXCR, producing one record per CDR3 protein. The table includes around 280,000 distinct CDR3 sequences, roughly 94% detected once. V gave up 2 bases and J gave up 5 bases, with 9 bases separating them. Germline V gene data show CDR1 as SGHRS and CDR2 as YFSETQ. This CDR3 comprises 13 residues. The TCR originated in a human donor with multiple sclerosis. The sample consisted of CD4+ T cells from PBMCs. The chain couples TRBV5-1 to TRBJ2-3; a weak D match, TRBD2 (5 bases). CDR3 protein: CASSFRSGDTQYF. The CDR3 DNA follows: TGCGCCAGCAGCTTTCGGAGCGGAGATACGCAGTATTTT. The variable domain in full, with the rest retrieved from reference TRBV5-1 and TRBJ2-3, is KAGVTQTPRYLIKTRGQQVTLSCSPISGHRSVSWYQQTPGQGLQFLFEYFSETQRNKGNFPGRFSGRQFSNSRSEMNVSTLELGDSALYLCASSFRSGDTQYFGPGTRLTVL.